The sequence of this T cell receptor (beta chain) was determined in a study of CD8 T cells in Susac syndrome. Overall study findings and caveats: The CD4+ T cell repertoires from Susac syndrome exhibited no clonal expansion.

The sample holds one count of this clonotype. Its specificity is not known. Random hexamers were used to reverse transcribe about 0.5 to 1 ug of RNA. Amplification of TCR beta CDR3 was carried out by immunoSEQ multiplex PCR, which covered 54 Vbeta and 13 Jbeta segments. TCRdb independently ran MiXCR on the immunoSEQ multiplex PCR reads; one entry per CDR3 protein. This sample has roughly 200,000 distinct CDR3 sequences, with 90% to 95% found just once. From blood CD8+ and CD4+ T cells, the TCR beta chain was sequenced. CDR1 is DFQATT and CDR2 is SNEGSKA in the germline V gene (reference sequence). The CDR3 is made up of 13 amino acids. Germline trimming cut 0 bases from V and 9 bases from J; bases unmatched to any gene: 6.

V usage is TRBV20-1 and J usage is TRBJ2-3, with 7 bases aligning to TRBD1. Sequences were obtained from CD4+ T cells from PBMCs. The receptor's source is a human donor with Susac syndrome. DNA of the CDR3: TGCAGTGCTAGAGATCCGACAGGGAACACGCAGTATTTT. This encodes CSARDPTGNTQYF.